The present T cell receptor (beta chain) was sequenced within a study of shared clonotypes between healthy human individuals. This table comes from immunoSEQ multiplex PCR, and its TCRdb copy is limited to in-frame clones, with some not included. The profile covers about 2.1 million clones, with just over 90% appearing a single time and 1.5% to 2% taken by the ten largest. V gave up 5 bases and J gave up 10 bases, with 15 bases separating them. Germline assignment: CDR1 MDHEN and CDR2 SYDVKM. This CDR3 has 13 residues. It was CD45RO-negative cells, positively selected for CCR7, that made up naive CD8 cells, with terminally differentiated effector memory CD45RA+ cells excluded.

Specimen: naive CD8+ T cells from PBMCs. This TCR came from a man aged 18 to 29 in good health. Some clones in this sample may be carry-over from other donors' samples. This sequence joins TRBV28 and TRBJ1-5; D is ambiguous. As DNA, the CDR3 is TGTGCCAGCAGTCCCCGTTGGGGTTCCCCCCAGCATTTT. Translation: CASSPRWGSPQHF.